The next 12 T cell receptor beta chains were all read from a single sample in a study of T-cell memory formation after mild COVID-19. TCRdb used MiXCR to reprocess the 5' RACE reads, holding one entry per CDR3 protein. The data show roughly 250,000 distinct CDR3 sequences, 15% to 20% seen once. The sample consisted of PBMCs or a T cell subset sorted from them (not recorded which). The receptors derive from a man younger than 35 who had mild COVID-19 (a few samples of this study predate the infection). Cell type and time point are not known.

CDR3 sequence reads: CASSQRPECTDTQYF. For the CDR3, the DNA is TGCGCCAGCAGTCAGAGGCCCGAGTGCACAGATACGCAGTATTTT. V and J are TRBV23-1 and TRBJ2-3; D ambiguous. TRBV23-1 is an ORF, with its function uncertain. The length of the CDR3 is 15 residues. Trimming left V 3 bases short and J 1 base short, with 11 bases between.

This chain links TRBV4-1 with TRBJ1-2; the D is unclear. V was shortened by 3 bases and J by 1 base, with 9 bases between the two germline ends. Per the germline V gene, CDR1 is MGHRA and CDR2 is YSYEKL. The CDR3 runs 14 residues. DNA for the CDR3: TGCGCCAGCAGCCAGCCCGGGGTTAACTATGGCTACACCTTC. This gives the protein CASSQPGVNYGYTF.

The V call is TRBV7-2, the J call TRBJ1-4; D remains ambiguous. CDR1 and CDR2 from the germline V gene are SGHTA and FQGNSA. Trimming pared 1 base from V and 2 bases from J, leaving 11 bases between. The CDR3 has 16 residues. The CDR3 DNA follows: TGTGCCAGCAGCTTAGATCCAGCCGACACTAATGAAAAACTGTTTTTT. Its protein is CASSLDPADTNEKLFF.

This clonotype has a handful of counts. J is TRBJ1-1 and V is TRBV6-5; the D is unclear. Germline V gene sequence: CDR1 MNHEY, CDR2 SVGAGI. V dropped 0 bases and J dropped 3 bases, with 8 bases sitting between them. CDR3 length equals 14 residues. The CDR3 spells CASSYSTRDTEAFF. CDR3 coding DNA: TGTGCCAGCAGTTACTCGACCCGGGACACTGAAGCTTTCTTT.

This chain links TRBV5-1 with TRBJ2-5; D call uncertain. Germline CDR1 is SGHRS and CDR2 is YFSETQ. V lost 0 bases and J lost 1, with 7 bases in between. This CDR3 comprises 14 residues. CDR3 bases: TGCGCCAGCAGCTTGGTCGGTTTCCAAGAGACCCAGTACTTC. Amino acid sequence: CASSLVGFQETQYF.

The chain links TRBV4-1 to TRBJ2-5, with TRBD2 as a possible D gene (6 bases). With 0 bases removed from V and 2 bases from J, the gap between germline ends came to 16 bases. The CDR3 is 17 amino acids. In germline, CDR1 is MGHRA, CDR2 YSYEKL. CDR3 residues: CASSQEGRGALQETQYF. CDR3 nucleotide sequence: TGCGCCAGCAGCCAAGAAGGGCGCGGGGCCCTGCAAGAGACCCAGTACTTC.

This clonotype was observed at least ten times. The CDR3 loop is CASSLVKNDYNEQFF. Here the CDR3 DNA reads TGCGCCAGCAGCTTGGTAAAGAACGACTACAATGAGCAGTTCTTC. The V and J genes are TRBV5-1 and TRBJ2-1, with no clear D. This CDR3 has 15 amino acids. Germline CDR1 and CDR2: SGHRS and YFSETQ. Trimming left V 0 bases short and J 3 bases short, with 10 bases between. Full variable domain (outside the CDR3, taken from reference TRBV5-1 and TRBJ2-1): KAGVTQTPRYLIKTRGQQVTLSCSPISGHRSVSWYQQTPGQGLQFLFEYFSETQRNKGNFPGRFSGRQFSNSRSEMNVSTLELGDSALYLCASSLVKNDYNEQFFGPGTRLTVL.

In its sample, this clonotype was seen a few times. The J gene is TRBJ1-5, the V gene TRBV7-2; possibly TRBD1 for D (6 bases). There are 13 residues in the CDR3. In germline, CDR1 is SGHTA, CDR2 FQGNSA. Trimming stripped 5 bases from V and 5 bases from J, with 10 bases between. The DNA for the CDR3 is TGTGCCAGCAGCCCGTGGACAGATCAGCCCCAGCATTTT. Translating it yields CASSPWTDQPQHF.

In nucleotides, the CDR3 is TGCGCCAGCAGCCCGGACAGGGACAAGACCCAGTACTTC. This sequence encodes CASSPDRDKTQYF. V usage is TRBV4-1 and J usage is TRBJ2-5; TRBD1 aligns across 8 bases. The V gene's germline CDR1 is MGHRA and CDR2 YSYEKL. Losses at the gene ends were 4 bases for V and 6 bases for J; bases not matched to a gene: 4. CDR3 size: 13 residues.

This clonotype has only a few counts. For the CDR3, the DNA is TGTGCCAGCAGTGAATCATGGGGGACGTATGGCTACACCTTC. Amino acid sequence: CASSESWGTYGYTF. The rearrangement joins TRBV25-1 to TRBJ1-2, with a weak D call TRBD1 (5 bases). The CDR3 extends over 14 amino acids. Per the germline V gene, CDR1 is MGHDK and CDR2 is SYGVNS. Trimming left V 1 base short and J 5 bases short, with 11 bases between.

This clonotype was counted many times. V and J are TRBV29-1 and TRBJ2-5, with D maybe TRBD1 (5 bases). Germline V lookup: CDR1 SQVTM, CDR2 ANQGSEA. Trimming removed 7 bases from V and 5 bases from J, with 11 bases in between. There are 11 residues in the CDR3. CDR3 residues: CSAQGFETQYF. CDR3 DNA sequence: TGCAGCGCCCAGGGATTCGAGACCCAGTACTTC.

This clonotype showed up just a few times. This chain connects TRBV2 to TRBJ2-1; D might be TRBD2 (6 bases). V was trimmed by 6 bases and J by 4 bases, leaving 19 bases between them. Germline lookup yields CDR1 SNHLY and CDR2 FYNNEI. This CDR3 spans 16 amino acids. Here the CDR3 reads CASRGDWSSPYNEQFF. The CDR3 bases are TGTGCCAGCAGGGGGGACTGGTCCTCCCCTTACAATGAGCAGTTCTTC.